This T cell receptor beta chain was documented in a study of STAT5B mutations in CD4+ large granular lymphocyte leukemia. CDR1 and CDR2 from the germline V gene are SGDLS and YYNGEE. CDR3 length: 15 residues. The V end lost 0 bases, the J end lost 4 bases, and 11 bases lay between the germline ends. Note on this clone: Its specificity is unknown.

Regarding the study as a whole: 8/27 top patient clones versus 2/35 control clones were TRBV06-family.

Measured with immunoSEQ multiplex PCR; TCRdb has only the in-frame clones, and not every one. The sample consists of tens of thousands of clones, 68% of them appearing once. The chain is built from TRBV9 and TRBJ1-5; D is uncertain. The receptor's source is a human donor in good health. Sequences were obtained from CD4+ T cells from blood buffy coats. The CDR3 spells CASSVGVQTNQPQHF. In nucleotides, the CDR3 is TGTGCCAGCAGCGTAGGAGTCCAGACTAATCAGCCCCAGCATTTT.